A selection of T cell receptor beta chains follows, all from one sample in a study of identical twins. TCRdb itself ran the 5' RACE reads through MiXCR, one entry per CDR3 protein. The sample lists approximately 1.8 million distinct CDR3 sequences, around 33% occurring once. The sequenced material came from cord blood. The receptors were sampled from a newborn girl in good health. CDR3s include the opening cysteine and the closing phenylalanine or tryptophan. The D gene is left open where the match is weak. A clone size is listed for some rows: how often the clone was seen (once, few, many), or a class if it is expanded.

v_gene,d_gene,abundance,j_gene,CDR3nt,CDR3aa
TRBV24-1,TRBD2,.,TRBJ2-1,TGTGCCACCAGTGATCCTAGCGGGAGGGTCAATGAGCAGTTCTTC,CATSDPSGRVNEQFF
TRBV20-1,.,few,TRBJ2-4,TGCAGTGCTAGGGTTCTGGCGTCGCTAGCCAAAAACATTCAGTACTTC,CSARVLASLAKNIQYF
TRBV29-1,TRBD1,.,TRBJ2-3,TGCAGCGTTGAAACCACAGGGGCCGGGCGCACAGATACGCAGTATTTT,CSVETTGAGRTDTQYF
TRBV5-1,.,.,TRBJ2-3,TGCGCCAGCAGCTTGAGATCGGCGGGCAGCGTCCGCACAGATACGCAGTATTTT,CASSLRSAGSVRTDTQYF
TRBV5-1,TRBD2,.,TRBJ2-1,TGCGCCAGCTTTTCCTTTCCGGGACTAGCGGGGGGCCCAAATATGAATGAGCAGTTCTTC,CASFSFPGLAGGPNMNEQFF
TRBV29-1,.,.,TRBJ2-7,TGCAGCGTTGAGGCAGGGGAGTACGAGCAGTACTTC,CSVEAGEYEQYF
TRBV12-3/TRBV12-4,.,.,TRBJ1-4,TGTGCCAGCAGTTTTGGGACTGAAAAACTGTTTTTT,CASSFGTEKLFF
TRBV30,.,.,TRBJ2-4,TGTGCCTGGAGTGTAACCCGGAACATTCAGTACTTC,CAWSVTRNIQYF
TRBV20-1,.,.,TRBJ2-6,TGCAGTGCTAGAGCCCGCCGTCCACAGGCTGGGGCCAACGTCCTGACTTTC,CSARARRPQAGANVLTF
TRBV20-1,.,.,TRBJ2-2,TGCAGTGCTAGAGCGGGACACACCGGGGAGCTGTTTTTT,CSARAGHTGELFF
TRBV24-1,.,.,TRBJ2-3,TGTGCCACCAGTGATTACTCCCTGAGGGGAAGCGGCACAGATACGCAGTATTTT,CATSDYSLRGSGTDTQYF
TRBV2,.,.,TRBJ1-6,TGTGCCAGCAATCGGGGGGAGTATAATTCACCCCTCCACTTT,CASNRGEYNSPLHF
TRBV20-1,.,.,TRBJ2-1,TGCAGTGCCCAGGAGGTCCACAATGAGCAGTTCTTC,CSAQEVHNEQFF
TRBV20-1,.,.,TRBJ2-3,TGCAGTGCTAGTGAGCTCGGACAGACAGATACGCAGTATTTT,CSASELGQTDTQYF
TRBV4-1,.,few,TRBJ2-1,TGCGCCAGCAGCCAACAGCGGGAGCAGTTCTTC,CASSQQREQFF
TRBV20-1,.,.,TRBJ2-1,TGCAGTGCCCAAGCGGGGACATCCTACAATGAGCAGTTCTTC,CSAQAGTSYNEQFF
TRBV21-1,.,.,TRBJ1-2,TGTGCCAGCACCAAAGGGGGACAGGACCTCTATGGCTACACCTTC,CASTKGGQDLYGYTF
TRBV15,.,.,TRBJ1-1,TGTGCCACCAGCGGAGACAGGAACACTGAAGCTTTCTTT,CATSGDRNTEAFF
TRBV20-1,.,.,TRBJ2-2,TGCAGTGCTAGAGATCGGAGGCTACCGAACACCGGGGAGCTGTTTTTT,CSARDRRLPNTGELFF
TRBV11-2,TRBD1,.,TRBJ2-7,TGTGCCAGCAGCTTATGGGGGACAGGGACGGACGAGCAGTACTTC,CASSLWGTGTDEQYF
TRBV6-1,TRBD2,.,TRBJ2-5,TGTGCCAGCAGTCCCGGGACTAGCGGGGCCCCGGTGGAGACCCAGTACTTC,CASSPGTSGAPVETQYF
TRBV6-1,.,.,TRBJ2-5,TGTGCCAGCAGCGCGCTTTTGGGGACCCAACTTGGCAATGAGCAGTACTTC,CASSALLGTQLGNEQYF
TRBV10-2,TRBD2,.,TRBJ2-7,TGCGCCAGCACCGGGCTAGCGGGGCTTTCCTACGAGCAGTACTTC,CASTGLAGLSYEQYF
TRBV20-1,TRBD1,.,TRBJ2-1,TGCAGTGCTACGCCGGGACAGGGCGTTTCCTACAATGAGCAGTTCTTC,CSATPGQGVSYNEQFF
TRBV12-5,TRBD2,many,TRBJ2-1,TGTGCTAGTGCCACTAGCGGGGATTACAATGAGCAGTTCTTC,CASATSGDYNEQFF
TRBV28,.,few,TRBJ2-6,TGTGCCAGCAGTTACCCAGGCAGTTACCCGACGGTCTCTGGGGCCAACGTCCTGACTTTC,CASSYPGSYPTVSGANVLTF
TRBV7-2,TRBD2,.,TRBJ2-6,TGTGCCAGCAGCTTAGTATCTAGCGGGAGGTCTGGGGCCAACGTCCTGACTTTC,CASSLVSSGRSGANVLTF
TRBV20-1,.,few,TRBJ2-7,TGCAGTGCAACACCCAGGGGGAGGATAAACGAGCAGTACTTC,CSATPRGRINEQYF
TRBV10-3,.,few,TRBJ1-6,TGTGCCATCAGTGATAAGGGAGTGACCCTCCACTTT,CAISDKGVTLHF
TRBV2,.,.,TRBJ1-1,TGTGCCAGCCTACGGGTGGTCGGCACTGAAGCTTTCTTT,CASLRVVGTEAFF
TRBV27,.,.,TRBJ1-1,TGTGCCAGCAGTTTGGCCAGGACAAGAACTGAAGCTTTCTTT,CASSLARTRTEAFF
TRBV6-5,TRBD1,.,TRBJ1-2,TGTGCCAGCAGCTCAGGGGGCTCCTCCACCTTC,CASSSGGSSTF
TRBV5-1,.,.,TRBJ2-5,TGCGCCAGCAGGGGGGGTATCGGAAAGACCCAGTACTTC,CASRGGIGKTQYF
TRBV5-4,.,few,TRBJ2-2,TGCGCCAGCAGCTTGGCCAGGGGCACCGGGGAGCTGTTTTTT,CASSLARGTGELFF
TRBV29-1,TRBD1,.,TRBJ1-1,TGCAGCGTCCAACTAGGGACAGGGATGGGCACTGAAGCTTTCTTT,CSVQLGTGMGTEAFF
TRBV2,.,.,TRBJ2-7,TGTGCCAGCAGCCCTCTATCATATCGACTGGCCCACAGGGGGGGGTTTTCCTACGAGCAGTACTTC,CASSPLSYRLAHRGGFSYEQYF
TRBV28,.,.,TRBJ2-1,TGTGCCACGAGGAGTGGTGGTAGCTACAATGAGCAGTTCTTC,CATRSGGSYNEQFF
TRBV7-9,.,.,TRBJ2-3,TGTGCCAGCAGCCGCGGGAGCAGGGGAGATACGCAGTATTTT,CASSRGSRGDTQYF
TRBV6-2/TRBV6-3,TRBD1,.,TRBJ1-5,TGTGCCAGCGCCGGGACAGTGGGTCAGCCCCAGCATTTT,CASAGTVGQPQHF
TRBV13,TRBD2,.,TRBJ2-3,TGTGCCAGCAGCTTATCTTGGCCAGCGGGGTCTTATCCTAGCACAGATACGCAGTATTTT,CASSLSWPAGSYPSTDTQYF
TRBV7-9,.,.,TRBJ2-1,TGTGCCAGCAGCTTGGGACGTTCCCGTAAGTTCTTC,CASSLGRSRKFF
TRBV9,.,few,TRBJ2-4,TGTGCCAGCAGCGTAGGTGAGGGGGGGCCCATTCAGTACTTC,CASSVGEGGPIQYF
TRBV29-1,.,.,TRBJ1-2,TGCAGCGTTCTCCGCTCTAACTATGGCTACACCTTC,CSVLRSNYGYTF
TRBV20-1,.,.,TRBJ2-7,TGCAGTGCTTGTATGACTAGACTAGTCTTCAATGAGCAGTACTTC,CSACMTRLVFNEQYF
TRBV20-1,TRBD2,few,TRBJ2-7,TGCAGTGGTAGGTGGGGACTAAGGAGCTCCTACGAGCAGTACTTC,CSGRWGLRSSYEQYF